The present entry profiles one T cell receptor beta chain with its context. The method was immunoSEQ multiplex PCR; TCRdb's version includes in-frame clones alone and lacks a portion of them. The sample lists over 150,000 clones, roughly 83% occurring once. The sample belongs to a study of blood T cell repertoires in COVID-19. Per the germline V gene, CDR1 is LGHDT and CDR2 is YNNKEL (reference sequence). V was shortened by 1 base and J by 6 bases, with 12 bases between the two germline ends. The CDR3 runs 14 residues. This sequence was found in an older woman with acute or convalescent COVID-19. V usage is TRBV3-1 (or the pseudogene TRBV3-2) and J usage is TRBJ1-2; weak D call: TRBD1 (5 bases). The specimen sequenced was peripheral blood. CDR3 DNA: TGTGCCAGCAGCCAAGTTCCAGCGGGGGATGGCTACACCTTC. Its translation: CASSQVPAGDGYTF.